The 13 T cell receptor beta chains given below trace back to one sample, sequenced in a study of blood T cells in healthy people across ages. Together with a sample-barcoded 5' primer, a J-beta primer mix was included in a second PCR lasting about 6 to 11 cycles. TCRdb reprocessed the 5' RACE reads via MiXCR and lists one record per CDR3 protein. The sample has almost 550,000 distinct CDR3 sequences; nearly 25% are singletons. This sample was also put to use in a study of T cells of mothers and their children.

Material: blood. Receptors were obtained from a boy between 5 and 17 years old in good health.

A few counts support this clonotype. The chain is built from TRBV25-1 and TRBJ1-4, with 7 bases lining up with TRBD1. The germline CDR1 and CDR2 sequences are MGHDK and SYGVNS. J was trimmed by 5 bases and V by 1 base; bases with no gene match: 4. This CDR3 contains 15 residues. The CDR3, as DNA: TGTGCCAGCAGTGAATCGAAGGGGGCGAATGAAAAACTGTTTTTT. Residues: CASSESKGANEKLFF.

This clonotype was found many times. This rearrangement joins TRBV27 to TRBJ1-2; D possibly corresponds to TRBD1 (6 bases). The CDR3 runs 13 residues. Trimming left V 5 bases short and J 5 bases short, with 12 bases between. Germline V gene sequence: CDR1 MNHEY, CDR2 SMNVEV (reference sequence). CDR3 in DNA: TGTGCCAGCAGTCCCGGACAGCTGTATGGCTACACCTTC. Protein sequence: CASSPGQLYGYTF.

The rearrangement joins TRBV20-1 to TRBJ2-7; 10 nucleotides agree with TRBD2. V was clipped by 2 bases and J by 6 bases; unmatched bases: 7. The CDR3 is 14 residues long. Germline V gives CDR1 DFQATT, CDR2 SNEGSKA (reference sequence). The CDR3 DNA reads TGCAGTGCTAGAATCCCGGGGACTAGCGCCGAGCAGTACTTC. Its protein product is CSARIPGTSAEQYF.

This clonotype was seen more than once but under ten times. The V call is TRBV29-1, the J call TRBJ2-1, with D unresolved. Germline CDR1 and CDR2: SQVTM and ANQGSEA. This CDR3 comprises 15 residues. Trimming shortened V by 7 bases and J by 0 bases, and 16 bases separated the two germline ends. In DNA form, the CDR3 reads TGCAGCGCCCTCTTTGAGGCCCTCTCCTACAATGAGCAGTTCTTC. It yields the protein CSALFEALSYNEQFF.

The rearrangement links TRBV19 to TRBJ2-7; TRBD1 is a possible D gene (6 bases). V gave up 6 bases and J gave up 2 bases, with 14 bases separating them. CDR3 size: 14 residues. Germline V gives CDR1 LNHDA, CDR2 SQIVND (reference sequence). The CDR3 sequence: CASSDQGSTYEQYF. The CDR3 DNA is TGTGCCAGTAGCGATCAGGGGTCTACCTACGAGCAGTACTTC.

This clonotype was seen more than once but under ten times. V is TRBV29-1 and J is TRBJ2-4, with D unclear. CDR3 length equals 11 residues. V was clipped by 4 bases and J by 8 bases, with 9 bases between them. CDR1 is SQVTM and CDR2 is ANQGSEA in the germline V gene. The CDR3 sequence: CSVGFSHIQYF. The CDR3 DNA reads as TGCAGCGTTGGATTCTCACACATTCAGTACTTC.

In this sample, this clonotype turned up many times. The chain joins TRBV6-5 to TRBJ1-1, with 8 bases lining up with TRBD1. The V gene end was trimmed by 5 bases and the J gene end by 4 bases; junction bases not matched to a gene: 6. The CDR3 totals 14 residues. Germline V CDR1 and CDR2: MNHEY, SVGAGI. The CDR3 is CASSPGTGSTEAFF. The CDR3 DNA reads as TGTGCCAGCAGTCCCGGGACAGGCAGCACTGAAGCTTTCTTT.

In its sample, this clonotype was seen a few times. This chain joins TRBV28 and TRBJ2-5; weak D call: TRBD2 (5 bases). The closer fit of TRBJ2-7 to the DNA end suggests the J call may be wrong. The CDR3 has 16 amino acids. Germline assignment: CDR1 MDHEN and CDR2 SYDVKM. Here the CDR3 reads CASSSFGRERAYEQYF. The CDR3 coding sequence is TGTGCCAGCAGTTCCTTCGGACGGGAACGGGCCTACGAGCAGTACTTC.

This chain connects TRBV28 to TRBJ2-5; 14 nucleotides agree with TRBD2. Per the germline V gene, CDR1 is MDHEN and CDR2 is SYDVKM. The trim removed 3 bases at V and 5 bases at J, leaving 5 bases unmatched. This CDR3 is built from 16 residues. CDR3 residues: CASSFGLAGGLETQYF. The CDR3 DNA is TGTGCCAGCAGTTTTGGACTAGCGGGAGGTTTGGAGACCCAGTACTTC.

The CDR3 spells CASSPSIGTMNHEQYF. In DNA form, the CDR3 reads TGTGCCAGCAGCCCGTCAATTGGGACTATGAATCACGAGCAGTACTTC. This chain joins TRBV7-9 and TRBJ2-5; 7 positions match TRBD2. The DNA end favors TRBJ2-7, so the J call may be wrong. Germline lookup yields CDR1 SEHNR and CDR2 FQNEAQ (reference sequence). This CDR3 comprises 16 residues.

This clonotype was observed at least ten times. The chain combines TRBV3-1 with TRBJ2-7; D may be TRBD2 (6 bases). Trimming shortened V by 1 base and J by 5 bases, and 15 bases separated the two germline ends. Germline V gene lookup returns CDR1 LGHDT and CDR2 YNNKEL (reference sequence). CDR3 size: 15 residues. The CDR3 loop reads CASSQVPGGRDEQYF. CDR3 nucleotides: TGTGCCAGCAGCCAAGTCCCCGGGGGACGGGACGAGCAGTACTTC.

The chain couples TRBV30 to TRBJ2-4; D is undetermined. The CDR3 has 15 residues. Germline CDR1 reads GTSNPN; CDR2 reads SVGIG (reference sequence). Between the trimmed V and J ends, which lost 2 bases and 0 bases, there was a span of 11 bases. CDR3 DNA: TGTGCCTGGAGTATACCAAGGATAGCCAAAAACATTCAGTACTTC. Residues: CAWSIPRIAKNIQYF.

This sequence joins TRBV24-1 and TRBJ2-5; no clear D gene. Between the trimmed V and J ends, which lost 6 bases and 1 base, there was a span of 8 bases. CDR3 length equals 13 residues. Germline CDR1 is KGHDR and CDR2 is SFDVKD. The CDR3 sequence: CATSSGTQETQYF. CDR3 bases: TGTGCCACCAGTTCAGGAACCCAAGAGACCCAGTACTTC.